Listed here are 7 T cell receptor beta chains from one sample, sequenced in a study of neurological immune-mediated disorders. From the 5' RACE reads, TCRdb called clonotypes with MiXCR, one entry per CDR3 protein. The table has about 14,000 distinct CDR3 sequences, under 8% seen once; the top ten hold roughly 25%. Sequencing was done on a sample of CD8+ T cells from blood. Receptors originate from a woman aged 40 to 50 in good health.

Concerning this clonotype itself: At one boundary the junction diverges from the germline segment, which might be a read error. CDR3 sequence: CDSTSPRTGQETQYF. The CDR3 bases are TGTGACAGCACCTCGCCTCGGACGGGCCAAGAGACCCAGTACTTC. This sequence joins TRBV6-2 or TRBV6-3 and TRBJ2-5; D gene unclear. CDR1 is MNHEY and CDR2 is SVGEGT in the germline V gene. CDR3 size: 15 residues.

J is TRBJ2-2 and V is TRBV7-3, with TRBD2 as a possible D gene (6 bases). Trimming stripped 5 bases from V and 7 bases from J, with 11 bases between. The CDR3 runs to 13 residues. Looked up from germline, CDR1 is SGHTA and CDR2 is FQGTGA. For the CDR3, the DNA is TGTGCCAGCAGCCTCGGGGGTCACGGGGAGCTGTTTTTT. Protein: CASSLGGHGELFF.

This clonotype was observed many times. The chain recombines TRBV5-1 with TRBJ1-1; 7 bases line up with TRBD1. V shed 5 bases and J 0 bases; nucleotides not matched to a gene: 7. Looked up from germline, CDR1 is SGHRS and CDR2 is YFSETQ. The CDR3 length is 15 residues. The CDR3: CASRTGTEMNTEAFF. The CDR3 DNA sequence: TGCGCCAGCAGAACCGGGACAGAGATGAACACTGAAGCTTTCTTT. The full variable domain, completed using reference TRBV5-1 and TRBJ1-1, is KAGVTQTPRYLIKTRGQQVTLSCSPISGHRSVSWYQQTPGQGLQFLFEYFSETQRNKGNFPGRFSGRQFSNSRSEMNVSTLELGDSALYLCASRTGTEMNTEAFFGQGTRLTVV.

This clonotype was seen many times. The J gene is TRBJ2-6, the V gene TRBV5-1, with D unresolved. Per the germline V gene, CDR1 is SGHRS and CDR2 is YFSETQ. The CDR3 is 12 residues long. With 5 bases removed from V and 3 bases from J, the gap between germline ends came to 3 bases. This chain's CDR3 is CASRSGANVLTF. The CDR3 nucleotides are TGCGCCAGCAGAAGTGGGGCCAACGTCCTGACTTTC.

This clonotype was detected many times. The rearrangement joins TRBV2 to TRBJ2-7; D not certain. Germline CDR1 is SNHLY and CDR2 is FYNNEI. Trimming stripped 5 bases from V and 1 base from J, with 3 bases between. CDR3 length: 11 amino acids. Here the CDR3 DNA reads TGTGCCAGCAGTAATTCCTACGAGCAGTACTTC. Its protein is CASSNSYEQYF.

The table lists this clonotype with many counts. This chain connects TRBV5-1 to TRBJ1-2, with D tentatively TRBD1 (6 bases). Germline V gives CDR1 SGHRS, CDR2 YFSETQ. The CDR3 has 13 residues. Trimming removed 0 bases at V and 6 bases at J, with 9 bases between. CDR3: CASSLGGGDGYTF. Here the CDR3 DNA reads TGCGCCAGCAGCTTGGGGGGGGGCGATGGCTACACCTTC.

By share, this clonotype ranks as medium-sized (0.01 to 0.1%). The chain is built from TRBV5-6 and TRBJ1-3; D call uncertain. Germline V gene data show CDR1 as SGHDT and CDR2 as YYEEEE. The CDR3 extends over 14 amino acids. The V and J ends lost 4 bases and 0 bases respectively, with 8 bases between them. The CDR3 DNA sequence: TGTGCCAGCAGCCTCGGGGACTCTGGAAACACCATATATTTT. It codes for CASSLGDSGNTIYF.